The clone carrying this T cell receptor (beta chain) was picked up a small number of times. Its antigen is unidentified. The data are from a study of metastatic and nonmetastatic thyroid tumors. No patient received treatment before thyroid surgery. Study observations and caveats: TCR beta diversity was reportedly significantly higher in malignant thyroid tumors than benign nodules, in blood and tumor.

The germline CDR1 and CDR2 sequences are DFQATT and SNEGSKA (reference sequence). V was pared by 0 bases and J by 3 bases, with 12 bases between. The CDR3 is made up of 14 amino acids. With MiXCR, TCRdb reprocessed the PCR reads. In the table there are 19,000 or so clones, roughly 28% of which are singletons. Sequencing input: tumor tissue. This clonotype was sampled from a male donor with papillary thyroid cancer or a benign thyroid nodule (not recorded which). Some clones in this sample may be carry-over from other donors' samples. V gene TRBV20-1 combines with J gene TRBJ2-7; D unclear. The CDR3 DNA is TGCAGTGCTAGAGATGGGGAAGGGATCTACGAGCAGTACTTC. Protein product: CSARDGEGIYEQYF.